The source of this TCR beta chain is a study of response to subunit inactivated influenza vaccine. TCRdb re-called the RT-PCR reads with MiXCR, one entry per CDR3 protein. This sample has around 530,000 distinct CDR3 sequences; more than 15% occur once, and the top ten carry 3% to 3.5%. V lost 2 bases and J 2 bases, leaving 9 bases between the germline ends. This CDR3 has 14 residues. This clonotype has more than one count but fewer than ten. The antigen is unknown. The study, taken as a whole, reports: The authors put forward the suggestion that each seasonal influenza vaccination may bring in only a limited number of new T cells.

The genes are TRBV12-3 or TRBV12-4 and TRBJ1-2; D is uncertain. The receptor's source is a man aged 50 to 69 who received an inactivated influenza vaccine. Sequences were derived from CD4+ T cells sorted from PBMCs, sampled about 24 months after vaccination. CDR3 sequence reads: CASSLTGTNYGYTF. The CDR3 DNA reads TGTGCCAGCAGTTTAACCGGAACCAACTATGGCTACACCTTC.